The 16 T cell receptor beta chains given below trace back to one sample, sequenced in a study of shared T cell receptors in the human thymus. The table came from immunoSEQ multiplex PCR; TCRdb's copy has only in-frame clones and leaves some out. The repertoire consists of 550,000 to 800,000 clones, with 70% to 90% occurring once and the leading ten covering 0.0095% to 0.013%. The same data also went into a second study, on human thymus T cells.

Material for sequencing was thymocytes. The receptors stem from a girl under three years old with a congenital heart defect.

The rearrangement links TRBV10-3 to TRBJ1-5; D is unclear. The V and J ends lost 4 bases and 5 bases respectively, with 9 bases between them. The V gene's germline CDR1 is ENHRY and CDR2 SYGVKD. This CDR3 is 13 amino acids long. In DNA form, the CDR3 reads TGTGCCATCAGTGCAGGTTGGGATCAGCCCCAGCATTTT. Translation: CAISAGWDQPQHF.

The J gene is TRBJ2-3, the V gene TRBV10-3; the match to TRBD2 covers 10 bases. The CDR3 extends over 17 amino acids. From germline, CDR1 is ENHRY and CDR2 SYGVKD. The trim removed 6 bases at V and 6 bases at J, leaving 15 bases unmatched. The CDR3 region is CAIRARTSGVPSDTQYF. CDR3 in DNA: TGTGCCATCAGGGCCCGGACTAGCGGCGTCCCGTCGGATACGCAGTATTTT.

This clone was picked up a small number of times. The chain has TRBV19 and TRBJ1-1; no reliable D call. CDR1 is LNHDA, CDR2 SQIVND, per germline (reference sequence). V dropped 7 bases and J dropped 1 base, with 22 bases sitting between them. This CDR3 has 17 amino acids. Written as DNA, the CDR3 is TGTGCCAGTACCGAACCCTCCCGGGTGGGGAGGAACACTGAAGCTTTCTTT. Amino acid sequence: CASTEPSRVGRNTEAFF.

This clone has only one observation. V gene TRBV7-6 combines with J gene TRBJ1-4, with D maybe TRBD1 (6 bases). In germline, CDR1 is SGHVS, CDR2 FNYEAQ. Trimming cost V 3 bases and J 2 bases, with 7 bases left between them. This CDR3 is built from 14 residues. Here the CDR3 reads CASSFQGTNEKLFF. The CDR3 DNA reads TGTGCCAGCAGCTTCCAGGGGACTAATGAAAAACTGTTTTTT.

The chain links TRBV11-2 to TRBJ1-1; 10 bases map to TRBD1. V was pared by 5 bases and J by 6 bases, with 3 bases of the junction left unmatched. The CDR3 length is 13 residues. Germline assignment: CDR1 SGHAT and CDR2 FQNNGV. DNA for the CDR3: TGTGCCAGCAGCACGACAGGGGGCCCTGAAGCTTTCTTT. Translation: CASSTTGGPEAFF.

The rearrangement uses TRBV6-6 and TRBJ1-3; the D gene is possibly TRBD1 (6 bases). The CDR3 extends over 14 amino acids. With 6 bases removed from V and 5 bases from J, the gap between germline ends came to 14 bases. Looked up from germline, CDR1 is MNHNY and CDR2 is SVGAGI (reference sequence). The CDR3 region has the DNA TGTGCCAGCAGGGATGACAGGAATCGAAACACCATATATTTT. As protein: CASRDDRNRNTIYF.

This chain joins TRBV13 and TRBJ2-3; D perhaps matches TRBD2 (5 bases). In germline, CDR1 is PRHDT, CDR2 FYEKMQ (reference sequence). The CDR3 covers 15 residues. The V gene lost 4 bases and the J gene lost 2 bases, with 13 bases spanning the gap. CDR3 DNA: TGTGCCAGCAGCTCTAGGAGGCTCCACACAGATACGCAGTATTTT. It translates to CASSSRRLHTDTQYF.

The CDR3 DNA follows: TGTGCCAGCAGCAACTGGCCCCAGGGGGGCTACACCGGGGAGCTGTTTTTT. It codes for CASSNWPQGGYTGELFF. The gene calls are TRBV7-6 and TRBJ2-2; tentative D call: TRBD1 (7 bases). CDR1 SGHVS and CDR2 FNYEAQ come from the germline V gene. This CDR3 is 17 amino acids long. The V gene lost 5 bases and the J gene lost 3 bases, with 19 bases spanning the gap.

The V and J genes are TRBV5-6 and TRBJ2-1, with 7 bases lining up with TRBD1. Germline assignment: CDR1 SGHDT and CDR2 YYEEEE. Losses at the gene ends were 3 bases for V and 4 bases for J; bases not matched to a gene: 1. This CDR3 is 13 amino acids long. Written as DNA, the CDR3 is TGTGCCAGCAGCTGGGGACAGTACAATGAGCAGTTCTTC. It yields the protein CASSWGQYNEQFF.

V and J are TRBV9 and TRBJ1-1; D is perhaps TRBD1 (6 bases). The V end lost 0 bases, the J end lost 3 bases, and 15 bases lay between the germline ends. Germline CDR1 reads SGDLS; CDR2 reads YYNGEE. The CDR3 extends over 16 amino acids. The CDR3 DNA reads TGTGCCAGCAGCGTAGTGTTTGGGGGGGCGGACACTGAAGCTTTCTTT. It translates to CASSVVFGGADTEAFF.

The chain employs TRBV28 and TRBJ2-7, with D maybe TRBD1 (5 bases). CDR3 length equals 13 residues. Trimming took 3 bases from V and 4 from J, leaving 10 bases between them. Germline assignment: CDR1 MDHEN and CDR2 SYDVKM. The CDR3 DNA follows: TGTGCCAGCAGTTTTGACAGCGCTTACGAGCAGTACTTC. It specifies CASSFDSAYEQYF.

CDR3 bases: TGCGCCAGCAGCGCCGGGACAGGGAACAATCAGCCCCAGCATTTT. As protein: CASSAGTGNNQPQHF. This chain joins TRBV5-1 and TRBJ1-5, with TRBD1 matching over 9 bases. This CDR3 comprises 15 residues. The J segment lost 3 bases and the V segment lost 4 bases, leaving 5 bases of the junction unmatched. Germline lookup yields CDR1 SGHRS and CDR2 YFSETQ. The complete variable domain, with remaining parts taken from reference TRBV5-1 and TRBJ1-5, reads KAGVTQTPRYLIKTRGQQVTLSCSPISGHRSVSWYQQTPGQGLQFLFEYFSETQRNKGNFPGRFSGRQFSNSRSEMNVSTLELGDSALYLCASSAGTGNNQPQHFGDGTRLSIL.

The chain carries TRBV13 and TRBJ2-4, with TRBD2 identical over 7 bases. Looked up from germline, CDR1 is PRHDT and CDR2 is FYEKMQ (reference sequence). V was pared by 5 bases and J by 2 bases, with 12 bases of the junction left unmatched. The CDR3 spans 17 residues. CDR3 sequence: CASSPRVRGLSKNIQYF. The CDR3 coding sequence is TGTGCCAGCAGCCCCAGGGTGCGGGGACTATCCAAAAACATTCAGTACTTC. Filled out from reference TRBV13 and TRBJ2-4, the complete variable domain reads AAGVIQSPRHLIKEKRETATLKCYPIPRHDTVYWYQQGPGQDPQFLISFYEKMQSDKGSIPDRFSAQQFSDYHSELNMSSLELGDSALYFCASSPRVRGLSKNIQYFGAGTRLSVL.

The chain links TRBV6-6 to TRBJ1-5; TRBD1 matches at 12 bases. Germline CDR1 reads MNHNY; CDR2 reads SVGAGI (reference sequence). The J segment lost 9 bases and the V segment lost 2 bases, leaving 8 bases of the junction unmatched. There are 16 residues in the CDR3. This chain's CDR3 is CASSYRDRGLGPPQHF. The DNA for the CDR3 is TGTGCCAGCAGTTACCGGGACAGGGGGCTAGGTCCGCCCCAGCATTTT.

The J gene is TRBJ2-1, the V gene TRBV11-2, with no clear D. This CDR3 spans 11 amino acids. CDR1 SGHAT and CDR2 FQNNGV come from the germline V gene. V dropped 3 bases and J dropped 6 bases, with 3 bases sitting between them. CDR3 residues: CASSLSNEQFF. In nucleotides, the CDR3 is TGTGCCAGCAGCTTGAGCAATGAGCAGTTCTTC.

This clone has just a few counts. The rearrangement uses TRBV5-4 and TRBJ1-1; D is possibly TRBD1 (6 bases). Trimming removed 0 bases from V and 5 bases from J, with 17 bases in between. The CDR3 totals 16 residues. Germline V gene sequence: CDR1 SGHNT, CDR2 YYREEE (reference sequence). The CDR3 coding sequence is TGTGCCAGCAGCTTGGAAGGGGGAATCGTAGGAACTGAAGCTTTCTTT. Its translation: CASSLEGGIVGTEAFF.